This TCR beta chain was obtained from a study of T cells in narcolepsy. Whole-study findings and limits: HCRT-specific and TRIB2-specific autoreactive clonotypes appeared among same-patient CSF and blood CD4+ clonotypes.

Measured with immunoSEQ multiplex PCR; TCRdb has only the in-frame clones, and not every one. The sample carries under 20,000 clones, 85% to 90% recorded once. Notes on this clone: Its antigen is unknown.

The receptor's source is a human donor in good health. Sequences were obtained from memory (CD45RA-) CD4+ T cells from blood.

CDR3: CASSEARYEQYF. CDR3 bases: TGTGCCAGCAGTGAAGCGCGTTACGAGCAGTACTTC. The chain uses TRBV6-1 and TRBJ2-5; D is unresolved. The end of the DNA fits TRBJ2-7 better, so the J call may be wrong. The CDR3 is 12 residues long. The germline V gene encodes CDR1 MNHNS and CDR2 SASEGT.